A single sample gave rise to the 17 T cell receptor beta chains below, sequenced in a study of T-cell memory formation after mild COVID-19. TCRdb redid the calling of the 5' RACE reads with MiXCR, one entry per CDR3 protein. The top ten clones hold around 21% of a sample with 300,000 to 350,000 distinct CDR3 sequences, 15% to 20% of them seen once. Sequenced sample: PBMCs or a T cell subset sorted from them (not recorded which). The receptor set was obtained from a young man who had mild COVID-19 (a few samples of this study predate the infection). Cell type and time point are not known.

The chain couples TRBV20-1 to TRBJ2-7; unclear D gene. The V gene's germline CDR1 is DFQATT and CDR2 SNEGSKA (reference sequence). This CDR3 comprises 14 residues. The V end was cut by 1 base, the J end by 2 bases, with 12 bases between. CDR3 loop: CSARVRARTYEQYF. For the CDR3, the DNA is TGCAGTGCTAGAGTCCGGGCTCGGACCTACGAGCAGTACTTC.

The CDR3 sequence is CASSGRAQRLGETQYF. Here the CDR3 DNA reads TGTGCCAGCAGTGGGAGGGCGCAGAGACTGGGGGAGACCCAGTACTTC. V and J are TRBV6-1 and TRBJ2-5; perhaps TRBD2 as D (6 bases). The CDR3 length is 16 residues. Germline CDR1 reads MNHNS; CDR2 reads SASEGT. V shed 4 bases and J shed 5 bases, with 20 bases lying between them.

This chain links TRBV9 with TRBJ1-1; maybe TRBD1 (5 bases). Trimming removed 2 bases at V and 4 bases at J, with 12 bases between. CDR3 length: 14 residues. CDR1 is SGDLS and CDR2 is YYNGEE in the germline V gene. The CDR3 here is CASSVGGSSTEAFF. As DNA, the CDR3 is TGTGCCAGCAGCGTGGGGGGGTCGAGCACTGAAGCTTTCTTT. Filled out from reference TRBV9 and TRBJ1-1, the complete variable domain reads DSGVTQTPKHLITATGQRVTLRCSPRSGDLSVYWYQQSLDQGLQFLIQYYNGEERAKGNILERFSAQQFPDLHSELNLSSLELGDSALYFCASSVGGSSTEAFFGQGTRLTVV.

This clonotype showed up many times. The rearrangement links TRBV20-1 to TRBJ2-5; TRBD2 agrees at 11 bases. The V gene end was trimmed by 6 bases and the J gene end by 4 bases; junction bases not matched to a gene: 7. There are 14 residues in the CDR3. Germline V lookup: CDR1 DFQATT, CDR2 SNEGSKA (reference sequence). CDR3 bases: TGCAGTGCCGATAGCGGGGGGGCAGTAGAGACCCAGTACTTC. Translated, it gives CSADSGGAVETQYF.

Written as DNA, the CDR3 is TGCAGTGCTAGAGTTGGAGGCTGGGCGCGTGAAGCTTTCTTT. Translating gives CSARVGGWAREAFF. The chain carries TRBV20-1 and TRBJ1-1; D ambiguous. The CDR3 is 14 residues long. Germline V gene lookup returns CDR1 DFQATT and CDR2 SNEGSKA (reference sequence). The V and J ends lost 1 base and 7 bases respectively, with 16 bases between them.

This clonotype has more than one count but fewer than ten. V gene TRBV20-1 combines with J gene TRBJ1-1, with D possibly matching TRBD1 (6 bases). Trimming removed 4 bases at V and 1 base at J, with 7 bases between. Germline loops: CDR1 DFQATT, CDR2 SNEGSKA (reference sequence). The CDR3 length is 12 residues. Here the CDR3 reads CSAKTGNTEAFF. The CDR3 bases are TGCAGTGCTAAGACAGGGAACACTGAAGCTTTCTTT.

CDR3 sequence reads: CASSQNAGHNNEQFF. Written as DNA, the CDR3 is TGCGCCAGCAGCCAAAACGCGGGGCATAACAATGAGCAGTTCTTC. The chain couples TRBV5-1 to TRBJ2-1; TRBD2 might be the D (6 bases). V was trimmed by 4 bases and J by 5 bases, leaving 16 bases between them. CDR3 length: 15 amino acids. Germline V gives CDR1 SGHRS, CDR2 YFSETQ.

The rearrangement joins TRBV7-7 to TRBJ2-3; D is undetermined. Germline V CDR1 and CDR2: SSHAT, FNYEAQ (reference sequence). This CDR3 spans 13 amino acids. Trimming took 3 bases from V and 2 from J, leaving 6 bases between them. The CDR3 is CASSLMNTDTQYF. The CDR3 DNA is TGTGCCAGCAGCTTGATGAACACAGATACGCAGTATTTT.

This clonotype has only a few counts. J is TRBJ2-1 and V is TRBV11-3, with D perhaps matching TRBD1 (5 bases). CDR1 is SGHNT and CDR2 is YENEEA in the germline V gene. CDR3 length: 13 amino acids. Trimming pared 5 bases from V and 4 bases from J, leaving 9 bases between. The CDR3 protein is CASSQAGYNEQFF. In DNA, the CDR3 is TGTGCCAGCAGCCAGGCAGGGTACAATGAGCAGTTCTTC.

The rearrangement uses TRBV7-9 and TRBJ1-1; TRBD1 might be the D (6 bases). This CDR3 contains 14 residues. The germline V gene has CDR1 SEHNR and CDR2 FQNEAQ (reference sequence). V was pared by 4 bases and J by 2 bases, with 11 bases between. CDR3 region: CASSSTTGNTEAFF. For the CDR3, the DNA is TGTGCCAGCAGCTCCACGACAGGTAACACTGAAGCTTTCTTT.

V and J are TRBV12-3 or TRBV12-4 and TRBJ2-3; no reliable D call. Trimming stripped 2 bases from V and 6 bases from J, with 9 bases between. The CDR3 spans 13 residues. CDR3 region: CASSLRSGDTQYF. In DNA form, the CDR3 reads TGTGCCAGCAGTTTAAGGTCCGGGGATACGCAGTATTTT.

In this sample, this clonotype turned up a few times. The chain has TRBV6-2 or TRBV6-3 and TRBJ1-1; TRBD1 agrees at 7 bases. The CDR3 has 15 residues. CDR1 MNHEY and CDR2 SVGEGT come from the germline V gene. The V segment lost 5 bases and the J segment 4 bases; nucleotides outside the gene matches: 10. CDR3 DNA: TGTGCCAGCAGTGACCTTGAGGGGGCGACCACTGAAGCTTTCTTT. Its protein product is CASSDLEGATTEAFF.

The chain couples TRBV7-2 to TRBJ2-3, with D possibly TRBD2 on 5 matching bases. Trimming pared 8 bases from V and 11 bases from J, leaving 17 bases between. In germline, CDR1 is SGHTA, CDR2 FQGNSA. This CDR3 has 12 residues. CDR3 sequence (DNA): TGTGCCAGCGGCGCCTTGGGCGGGCAGCAGTATTTT. This codes for CASGALGGQQYF.

This clonotype was seen a few times. The chain links TRBV7-2 to TRBJ1-5, with D hard to call. Germline loops: CDR1 SGHTA, CDR2 FQGNSA. This CDR3 comprises 14 residues. The ends were cut back, 5 bases at V and 6 bases at J, with 14 bases in the middle. This CDR3 reads CASSTHPGGQPQHF. The DNA for the CDR3 is TGTGCCAGCAGCACCCACCCGGGAGGTCAGCCCCAGCATTTT.

V is TRBV5-6 and J is TRBJ1-5, with no clear D. This CDR3 contains 13 residues. Trimming removed 1 base at V and 4 bases at J, with 6 bases between. The germline V gene encodes CDR1 SGHDT and CDR2 YYEEEE. CDR3 bases: TGTGCCAGCAGCTTGCGTCTAAATCAGCCCCAGCATTTT. It encodes CASSLRLNQPQHF.

V is TRBV11-2 and J is TRBJ2-5; 7 nucleotides line up with TRBD1. Germline CDR1 SGHAT, CDR2 FQNNGV. The CDR3 runs to 14 residues. Losses at the gene ends were 5 bases for V and 5 bases for J; bases not matched to a gene: 8. The chain's CDR3 is CASSEDRFQETQYF. The CDR3 bases are TGTGCCAGCAGCGAGGACAGGTTTCAGGAGACCCAGTACTTC.

The genes are TRBV10-3 and TRBJ2-5; 7 bases match TRBD1. The CDR3 contains 14 residues. The J segment lost 1 base and the V segment lost 6 bases, leaving 5 bases of the junction unmatched. The germline V gene encodes CDR1 ENHRY and CDR2 SYGVKD. The CDR3 bases are TGTGCCATCAGACAGGGGTCGCCCCAAGAGACCCAGTACTTC. Its protein product is CAIRQGSPQETQYF.